This is a list of T cell receptor beta chains from one sample in a study of T cell responses to AZD1222 COVID-19 vaccine. Profiling relied on immunoSEQ multiplex PCR, and the TCRdb table lists in-frame clones only, not all of them. The top ten hold over 10% of the sample, which has around 99,000 clones, around 90% seen once. Here the sequenced sample was peripheral blood, taken on day 0 of MenACWY control vaccination. The receptor set was obtained from an adult in good health. CDR3s include the opening cysteine and the closing phenylalanine or tryptophan. A D gene is named only where the DNA matches it firmly. Part of the rows lack a size; the others show once, few, many or a class for expanded clones.

abundance,v_gene,j_gene,d_gene,CDR3nt,CDR3aa
-,TRBV3-1/TRBV3-2,TRBJ2-2,-,TGTGCCAGCAGCCATGCGAGTGGGACTTACTCAAATCGGGAGCTGTTTTTT,CASSHASGTYSNRELFF
-,TRBV29-1,TRBJ1-5,-,TGCAGCGTTGTTGGGGAGACAGGTCAGCCCCAGCATTTT,CSVVGETGQPQHF
-,TRBV7-9,TRBJ2-2,-,TGTGCCAGCAGCTTAGGGAGGAGAAGCACCGGGGAGCTGTTTTTT,CASSLGRRSTGELFF
-,TRBV27,TRBJ1-2,TRBD1,TGTGCCAGCAGCGAATTTCAGGGGGCTGATTATGATGGCTACACCTTC,CASSEFQGADYDGYTF
-,TRBV2,TRBJ1-3,TRBD1,TGTGCCAGCAGTCCGACAGGGGTTGGAAACACCATATATTTT,CASSPTGVGNTIYF
-,TRBV5-1,TRBJ1-1,-,TGCGCCAGCAGCTTGCTGAACACTGAAGCTTTCTTT,CASSLLNTEAFF
-,TRBV7-3,TRBJ2-1,TRBD2,TGTGCCAGCAGCTCCACTAGCGGCTCCTACAATGAGCAGTTCTTC,CASSSTSGSYNEQFF
-,TRBV27,TRBJ1-3,-,TGTGCCAGCAGTGCCCGCTCTGGAAACACCATATATTTT,CASSARSGNTIYF
once,TRBV27,TRBJ2-4,-,TGTGCCAGCAGTCGCTCTGGGGTGGATATTGGAGCCAAAAACATTCAGTACTTC,CASSRSGVDIGAKNIQYF
-,TRBV28,TRBJ1-6,-,TGTGCCAGCAGTTTACCCACTCTGCGTGGGTCGCCCCTCCACTTT,CASSLPTLRGSPLHF
-,TRBV5-1,TRBJ2-3,-,TGCGCCAGCAGCTTGACCGGGACGGAAGATACGCAGTATTTT,CASSLTGTEDTQYF
-,TRBV24-1,TRBJ1-5,-,TGTGCCACCAGTGATCCCCGACCAGGGTCCAGCAATCAGCCCCAGCATTTT,CATSDPRPGSSNQPQHF
-,TRBV2,TRBJ1-1,-,TGTGCCAGCAAGTTCGCGAGAAACACTGAAGCTTTCTTT,CASKFARNTEAFF
once,TRBV5-1,TRBJ2-3,-,TGCGCCAGCAGCTTGGAATCCCCCACAGATACGCAGTATTTT,CASSLESPTDTQYF
-,TRBV7-9,TRBJ2-7,-,TGTGCCAGCAGCTTCCCCGGGGACTACGAGCAGTACTTC,CASSFPGDYEQYF
-,TRBV18,TRBJ2-7,TRBD2,TGTGCCAGCTCTCGGACTAGCGGGAGTACCCACGAGCAGTACTTC,CASSRTSGSTHEQYF
-,TRBV25-1,TRBJ2-5,TRBD1,TGTGCCAGCAGTGAAGGCCTCGGGGACAGGTACCAAGAGACCCAGTACTTC,CASSEGLGDRYQETQYF
-,TRBV30,TRBJ2-2,-,TGTGCCTGGAGAATCAGGGCGGTCACCGGGGAGCTGTTTTTT,CAWRIRAVTGELFF
-,TRBV15,TRBJ2-5,TRBD1,TGTGCCACCAGCAGAACCGGACAGGCAACGTACCAAGAGACCCAGTACTTC,CATSRTGQATYQETQYF
-,TRBV9,TRBJ2-3,-,TGTGCCAGCAGCGTAGAATCCCTCACAGATACGCAGTATTTT,CASSVESLTDTQYF
-,TRBV29-1,TRBJ1-2,TRBD1,TGCAGCGCCCAGGGACAGGGAGGAGGTGGCTACACCTTC,CSAQGQGGGGYTF
-,TRBV28,TRBJ1-1,-,TGTGCCAGCAGTTATCGCAGGTCGGGTGAAGCTTTCTTT,CASSYRRSGEAFF
-,TRBV7-3,TRBJ1-1,-,TGTGCCAGCAGCTTAATGAGGGCTGAAGCTTTCTTT,CASSLMRAEAFF
-,TRBV7-6,TRBJ1-6,-,TGTGCCAGCAGCCTCGGACAGCTCCCCCTGGGGAATTCACCCCTCCACTTT,CASSLGQLPLGNSPLHF
-,TRBV12-3/TRBV12-4,TRBJ2-1,-,TGTGCCAGCAGGGACTCCGGGACGAATGAGCAGTTCTTC,CASRDSGTNEQFF
few,TRBV28,TRBJ1-5,-,TGTGCCAGCAGTTTACTGAGTGGCGGGAATCAGCCCCAGCATTTT,CASSLLSGGNQPQHF
-,TRBV19,TRBJ1-5,TRBD1,TGTGCCAGTAGTTGGACAGGCAACGGCAATCAGCCCCAGCATTTT,CASSWTGNGNQPQHF
-,TRBV3-1/TRBV3-2,TRBJ1-6,-,TGTGCCAGCAGCCCGGCGACAGGTAATTCACCCCTCCACTTT,CASSPATGNSPLHF
-,TRBV5-8,TRBJ2-5,-,TGTGCCAGCAGCTTGGTGAGGGCCCAGTACTTC,CASSLVRAQYF
-,TRBV15,TRBJ2-6,-,TGTGCCACCAGCAGAGAGGCACCCCACTCTGGGGCCAACGTCCTGACTTTC,CATSREAPHSGANVLTF
-,TRBV15,TRBJ1-1,-,TGTGCCACCAGCGGGTTTCCGGGGGGCTGGACTGAAGCTTTCTTT,CATSGFPGGWTEAFF
-,TRBV28,TRBJ1-1,-,TGTGCCAGCAGTTTCCGGGGGGTGAACACTGAAGCTTTCTTT,CASSFRGVNTEAFF
-,TRBV27,TRBJ1-5,-,TGTGCCAGCAGTTTAGGGAGGTCGGGGCAGCCCCAGCATTTT,CASSLGRSGQPQHF
-,TRBV24-1,TRBJ2-5,-,TGTGCCACCAGTGTGGGCAGGCACCAAGAGACCCAGTACTTC,CATSVGRHQETQYF
-,TRBV7-3,TRBJ2-1,-,TGTGCCAGCAGCTGGGACCCTGGGTACAATGAGCAGTTCTTC,CASSWDPGYNEQFF
once,TRBV10-3,TRBJ2-5,-,TGTGCCATCAGTGAGTCCCGGGCTCAAGAGACCCAGTACTTC,CAISESRAQETQYF
-,TRBV14,TRBJ2-7,TRBD2,TGTGCCAGCAGCCTAAGGTCAAGTGTCGGGACTAGCTTTGACGAGCAGTACTTC,CASSLRSSVGTSFDEQYF
-,TRBV25-1,TRBJ1-4,-,TGTGCCAGCAGTGAATACGGGGGAGCTAATGAAAAACTGTTTTTT,CASSEYGGANEKLFF
-,TRBV6-5,TRBJ2-7,-,TGTGCCAGCAGTTACTCGAGCTACTACGAGCAGTACTTC,CASSYSSYYEQYF
-,TRBV14,TRBJ1-2,-,TGTGCCAGCAGCCGAGGGAGGAATGGCTACACCTTC,CASSRGRNGYTF
-,TRBV6-2/TRBV6-3,TRBJ1-1,-,TGTGCCAGCAGTTCCACCGAGCGCCCCAAGGCTTTCTTT,CASSSTERPKAFF
-,TRBV5-4,TRBJ1-4,-,TGTGCCAGCAGCTTAGAGTCGGGTGAAAAACTGTTTTTT,CASSLESGEKLFF
few,TRBV7-2,TRBJ2-1,TRBD2,TGTGCCAGCAGCCCGGGGGGGCTCTCCTACAATGAGCAGTTCTTC,CASSPGGLSYNEQFF
-,TRBV2,TRBJ1-5,-,TGTGCCAGCAGTGAAGTGGGGTTCACCGATCAGCCCCAGCATTTT,CASSEVGFTDQPQHF
-,TRBV9,TRBJ1-6,-,TGTGCCAGCAGCGTAGCCGGGACTAATTCACCCCTCCACTTT,CASSVAGTNSPLHF
-,TRBV28,TRBJ2-1,-,TGTGCCAGCAGTTTATTGCAGCCCCGGGGCGATGAGCAGTTCTTC,CASSLLQPRGDEQFF
-,TRBV18,TRBJ1-1,TRBD1,TGTGCCAGCTCACCACCGTTCGGGACAGGGGATGGTACTGAAGCTTTCTTT,CASSPPFGTGDGTEAFF
-,TRBV28,TRBJ2-1,-,TGTGCCAGCAGTTTTGGCGGGTACTCCTACAATGAGCAGTTCTTC,CASSFGGYSYNEQFF
-,TRBV28,TRBJ1-1,TRBD1,TGTGCCAGCAGTTCATTAGGACAGGGGCGGACTGAAGCTTTCTTT,CASSSLGQGRTEAFF
once,TRBV4-2,TRBJ2-7,-,TGTGCCAGCAGCCAAGGGACGTCAGGGATAACCTACGAGCAGTACTTC,CASSQGTSGITYEQYF
-,TRBV5-4,TRBJ2-1,-,TGTGCCAGCAGCCTGGAGACAGGAATCAATGAGCAGTTCTTC,CASSLETGINEQFF